This T cell receptor beta chain was observed in a study of blood T cell repertoires in COVID-19. Study summary: Both acute and convalescent COVID-19 samples were obtained from the United States, Italy and Spain. Nucleic acid was either cDNA or gDNA, and it came from T cells, B-cell-depleted T cells, or PBMCs.

Produced via immunoSEQ multiplex PCR; TCRdb's table is partial and in-frame only. The sample holds approximately 91,000 clones, about 80% seen once. V gave up 5 bases and J gave up 5 bases, with 15 bases separating them. Germline V gene lookup returns CDR1 WNHNN and CDR2 SYGVQD (reference sequence). The CDR3 extends over 14 amino acids. The gene calls are TRBV10-1 and TRBJ1-1; TRBD1 is a possible D gene (5 bases). Specimen: peripheral blood. The sequence was collected from a man in his 70s with acute or convalescent COVID-19. CDR3 nucleotides: TGCGCCAGCAGTCGGGGAAGGGGAGGAACTGAAGCTTTCTTT. Translation: CASSRGRGGTEAFF.